The TCR beta chain described here comes from a study of T cell responses to AZD1222 COVID-19 vaccine. Clones were sequenced by immunoSEQ multiplex PCR, and TCRdb holds only the in-frame ones, with some missing. The sample consists of around 110,000 clones, 85% to 95% of them appearing once. V was pared by 3 bases and J by 10 bases, with 12 bases between. The length of the CDR3 is 12 residues. The germline V gene has CDR1 SGDLS and CDR2 YYNGEE. The receptor comes from an adult in good health. Sequencing used peripheral blood, obtained on day 0 of AZD1222 vaccination. V is TRBV9 and J is TRBJ2-3; D possibly corresponds to TRBD2 (6 bases). Here the CDR3 DNA reads TGTGCCAGCAGCGCACGGGAGTCTCCGCAGTATTTT. This gives the protein CASSARESPQYF.